This TCR beta chain was identified in a study of blood T cell repertoires in COVID-19. On the study more broadly: Sources were T cells, B-cell-depleted T cells, or PBMCs; the material itself was cDNA or gDNA.

CDR1 SGHAT and CDR2 FQNNGV come from the germline V gene. V lost 2 bases to trimming and J lost 5 bases; unmatched junction nucleotides: 3. This CDR3 contains 14 residues. The authors' processing: Amplification of reference gene primers provided the estimated nucleated cell counts. Clones were sequenced by immunoSEQ multiplex PCR, and TCRdb holds only the in-frame ones, with some missing. For V, J and clone size, that table is used; D and trimming come from the DNA. The table records about 73,000 clones, more than 70% of them present only once. Sequenced: peripheral blood. The rearrangement joins TRBV11-2 to TRBJ2-3; TRBD2 matches 8 bases. The TCR comes from a middle-aged man with active COVID-19. As DNA, the CDR3 is TGTGCCAGCAGCTTATTCCTAGCGGGAGATACGCAGTATTTT. The encoded protein is CASSLFLAGDTQYF.